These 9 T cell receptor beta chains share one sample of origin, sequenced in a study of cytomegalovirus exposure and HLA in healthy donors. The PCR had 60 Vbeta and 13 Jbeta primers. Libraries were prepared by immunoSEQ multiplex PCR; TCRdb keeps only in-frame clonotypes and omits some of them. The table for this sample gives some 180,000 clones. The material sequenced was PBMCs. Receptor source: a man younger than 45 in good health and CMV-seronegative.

CDR3 DNA: TGTGCCAGCAGTCTCCGCCAGGGAGCGGGAGGTCGCCGAGAGTACGAGCAGTACTTC. Amino acid sequence: CASSLRQGAGGRREYEQYF. The rearrangement uses TRBV27 and TRBJ2-7; the match to TRBD2 covers 9 bases. The CDR3 extends over 19 amino acids. Germline values: CDR1 MNHEY, CDR2 SMNVEV (reference sequence). Germline trimming cut 5 bases from V and 4 bases from J; bases unmatched to any gene: 21.

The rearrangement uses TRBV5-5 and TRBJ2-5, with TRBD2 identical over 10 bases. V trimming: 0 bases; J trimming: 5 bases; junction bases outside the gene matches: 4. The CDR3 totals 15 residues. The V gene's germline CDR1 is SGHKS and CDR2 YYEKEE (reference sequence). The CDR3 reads CASSLVSGGPETQYF. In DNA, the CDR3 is TGTGCCAGCAGCTTGGTTAGCGGGGGGCCGGAGACCCAGTACTTC.

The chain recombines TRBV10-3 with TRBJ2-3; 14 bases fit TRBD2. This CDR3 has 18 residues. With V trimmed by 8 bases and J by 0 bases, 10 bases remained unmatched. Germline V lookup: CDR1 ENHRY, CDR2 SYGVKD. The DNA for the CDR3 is TGTGCCATCGGTTCCGGGACTAGCGGGGGATCTAGCACAGATACGCAGTATTTT. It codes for CAIGSGTSGGSSTDTQYF.

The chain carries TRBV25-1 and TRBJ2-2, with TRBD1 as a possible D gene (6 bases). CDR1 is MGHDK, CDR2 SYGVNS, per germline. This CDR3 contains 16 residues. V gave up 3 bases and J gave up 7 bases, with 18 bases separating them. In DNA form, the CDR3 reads TGTGCCAGCAGTGATCTGGGGGCAGGGAAGAACGGGGAGCTGTTTTTT. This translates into CASSDLGAGKNGELFF.

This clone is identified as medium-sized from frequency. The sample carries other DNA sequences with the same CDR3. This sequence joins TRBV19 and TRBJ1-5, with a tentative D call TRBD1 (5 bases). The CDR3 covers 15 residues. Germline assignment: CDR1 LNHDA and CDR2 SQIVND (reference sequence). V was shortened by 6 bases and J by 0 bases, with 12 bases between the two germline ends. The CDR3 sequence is CASRNTGASNQPQHF. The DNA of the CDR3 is TGTGCCAGTAGGAATACAGGAGCTAGCAATCAGCCCCAGCATTTT.

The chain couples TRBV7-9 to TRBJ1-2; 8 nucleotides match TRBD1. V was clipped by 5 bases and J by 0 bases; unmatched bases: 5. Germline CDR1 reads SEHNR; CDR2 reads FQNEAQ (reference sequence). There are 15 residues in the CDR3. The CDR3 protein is CASSPGQGANYGYTF. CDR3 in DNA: TGTGCCAGCAGCCCCGGACAGGGCGCTAACTATGGCTACACCTTC.

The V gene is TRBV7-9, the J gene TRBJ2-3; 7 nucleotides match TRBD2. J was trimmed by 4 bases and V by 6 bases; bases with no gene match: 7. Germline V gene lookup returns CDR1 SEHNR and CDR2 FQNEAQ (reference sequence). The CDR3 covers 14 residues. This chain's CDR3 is CASRGWSGADTQYF. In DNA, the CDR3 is TGTGCCAGCAGGGGGTGGAGCGGGGCAGATACGCAGTATTTT.

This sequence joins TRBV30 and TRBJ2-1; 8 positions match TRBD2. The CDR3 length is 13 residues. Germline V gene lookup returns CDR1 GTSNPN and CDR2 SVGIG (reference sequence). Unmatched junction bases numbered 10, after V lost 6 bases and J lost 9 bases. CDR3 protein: CACPGAGGVEQFF. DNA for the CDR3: TGTGCCTGCCCAGGTGCCGGGGGGGTTGAGCAGTTCTTC.

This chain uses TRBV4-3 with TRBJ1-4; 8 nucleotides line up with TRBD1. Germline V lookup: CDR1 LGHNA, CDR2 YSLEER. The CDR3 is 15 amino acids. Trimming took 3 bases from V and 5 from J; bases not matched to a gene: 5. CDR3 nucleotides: TGCGCCAGCAGCCACCCCAGGACAGGGAATGAAAAACTGTTTTTT. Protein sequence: CASSHPRTGNEKLFF.